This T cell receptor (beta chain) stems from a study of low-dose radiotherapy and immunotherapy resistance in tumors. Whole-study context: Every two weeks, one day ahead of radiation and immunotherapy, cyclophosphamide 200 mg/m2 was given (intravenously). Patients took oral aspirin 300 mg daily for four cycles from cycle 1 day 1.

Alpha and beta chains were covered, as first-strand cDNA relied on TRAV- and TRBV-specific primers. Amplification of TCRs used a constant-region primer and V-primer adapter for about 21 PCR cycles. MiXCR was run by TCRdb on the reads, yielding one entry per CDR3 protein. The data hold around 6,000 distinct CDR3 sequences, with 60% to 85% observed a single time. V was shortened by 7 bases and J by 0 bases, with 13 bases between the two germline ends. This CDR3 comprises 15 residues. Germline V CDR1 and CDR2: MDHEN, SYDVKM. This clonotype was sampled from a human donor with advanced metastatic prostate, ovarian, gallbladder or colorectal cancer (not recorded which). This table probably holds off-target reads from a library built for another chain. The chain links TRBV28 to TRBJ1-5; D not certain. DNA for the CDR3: TGTGCCAGCATCCGGGCTGGGAATAGCAATCAGCCCCAGCATTTT. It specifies CASIRAGNSNQPQHF.